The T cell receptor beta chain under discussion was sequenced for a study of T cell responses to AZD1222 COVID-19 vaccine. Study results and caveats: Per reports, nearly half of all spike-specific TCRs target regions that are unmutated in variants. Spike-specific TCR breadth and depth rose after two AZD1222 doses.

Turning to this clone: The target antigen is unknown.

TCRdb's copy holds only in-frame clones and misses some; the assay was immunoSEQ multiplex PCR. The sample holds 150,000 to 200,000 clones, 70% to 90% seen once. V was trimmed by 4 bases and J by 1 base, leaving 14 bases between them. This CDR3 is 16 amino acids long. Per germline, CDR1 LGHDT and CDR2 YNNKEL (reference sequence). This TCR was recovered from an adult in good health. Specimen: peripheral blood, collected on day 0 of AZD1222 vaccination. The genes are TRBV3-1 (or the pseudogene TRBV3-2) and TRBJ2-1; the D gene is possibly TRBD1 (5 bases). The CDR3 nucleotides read TGTGCCAGCAGCCCCGGATGGGGCGGATCCTACAATGAGCAGTTCTTC. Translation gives CASSPGWGGSYNEQFF.